This entry describes one T cell receptor (beta chain). The antigen this receptor binds is unknown. Base-call qualities are not available, and no considerably larger clone is one nucleotide away. The data originate from a study of shared T cell receptors in the human thymus listed by TCRdb under 2021. For context, the study as a whole: The study examined how self-reactive, shared T-cell receptor alpha chains are generated in the human thymus.

CDR1 and CDR2 are drawn from the germline V gene: LGHNA, YSLEER. Counted from cysteine to phenylalanine, this CDR3 has 14 amino acids. The read is trimmed to its CDR3 DNA, 42 bases read in frame from base 1. Trimming removed 4 bases from V and 0 bases from J, leaving 9 bases between the germline ends. The library was prepared using the immunoSEQ multiplex PCR assay. TCRdb took over this immuneACCESS table, retaining in-frame rearrangements with V and J assigned. Such tables are incomplete; in checked studies, under half of the missing clones stem from an unresolved V gene, and the remainder is unexplained. Here the sample has approximately 490,000 clones; 70% to 80% occur a single time. 0.013% of the sample goes to the ten largest clones. These data are also associated with another study on human thymus T cells. That second report states: The donors were immunologically healthy infants in Finland who had open corrective cardiac surgery for congenital heart defects. The thymus tissue came from surgical resects taken out during corrective cardiac surgery. V and J gene segment usage appeared biased in both thymic and peripheral blood repertoires. The related research found that thymic TCR repertoires overlapped highly between unrelated individuals. The study used roughly 8 infant thymus samples plus four related peripheral blood samples to characterize TCR alpha and beta repertoires. Donor ages ranging from about 6 to 244 days were recorded, and more than five male and a couple of female infants were included in the cohort. Thymocytes were mechanically released from the tissue and were stored as pellets of about 9.5-33 million cells at -70 degrees C. A QIAsymphony instrument was used to extract genomic DNA from the frozen cell pellets. Using the immunoSEQ multiplex PCR assay, the TCRB and TCRAD loci were amplified from a standardized quantity of quality-controlled genomic DNA. The amplicons covered the V(D)J region and were long enough to include the CDR3 and to identify the V and J genes. Amplicon sequencing was performed on an Illumina platform through the commercial immunoSEQ service. Primer bias and sequencing errors were corrected using previously described methods, and TCRAD and TCRB definitions followed the IMGT database. The repertoires were analysed using immunoSEQ Analyzer 3.0 and VDJTools for basic statistics, V/J segment usage, diversity estimates, rarefaction and pairwise overlap. Diversity was estimated using the Chao1, ChaoE, Efron-Thisted, Shannon and inverse Simpson indices, and was also estimated on datasets down-sampled to the size of the smallest sample. Repertoire overlap used strict matching of CDR3 nucleotide sequence, V gene and J gene, with Jaccard-based multidimensional scaling clustering. On average, thymus samples yielded around 850,000 unique TCRB clonotypes, whereas blood samples yielded 70,000 to 100,000.

The chain joins TRBV4-3 to TRBJ1-1; TRBD1 is a possible D gene, resting on 5 matching bases. The source of this sequence is a boy under two years old with a congenital heart defect. Donor details come from another sample of the same person, matched by shared clones. Source material: thymocytes. The CDR3 reads as follows: CASSPGTVNTEAFF. DNA sequence: TGCGCCAGCAGCCCGGGGACTGTGAACACTGAAGCTTTCTTT.